This T cell receptor (beta chain) stems from a study of HIV-infected children after antiretroviral therapy interruption. Stated treatment: PENTA 11 planned treatment interruption arm or continuous ART arm. A 3' RACE protocol on RNA, with unique molecular identifiers, produced the TCR library. One entry per CDR3 protein, called by TCRdb with MiXCR from the 3' RACE reads. Of about 89,000 distinct CDR3 sequences listed, less than 7% are singletons. Specimen: CD45RA+ CD4+ T cells from PBMCs, pooled from several time points, collected from a donor given antiretroviral therapy, either interrupted or continuous. Indicated subset: naive CD4+ CD45RA+ CD45RO- T cells. The receptor's source is a pool of human donors with HIV.

The CDR3 DNA reads TGTGCCAGCAGCCCTCGGGACTACACAGATACGCAGTATTTT. Amino acid sequence: CASSPRDYTDTQYF. The V and J genes are TRBV7-3 and TRBJ2-3, with 7 bases fitting TRBD2. Unmatched junction bases numbered 4, after V lost 5 bases and J lost 2 bases. Per the germline V gene, CDR1 is SGHTA and CDR2 is FQGTGA. CDR3 length equals 14 residues.